The T cell receptor beta chain described here comes from a study of shared clonotypes between healthy human individuals. The study, taken as a whole, reports: The four-donor shared clonotypes exceeded non-shared clonotypes in generation probability, with non-shared ones scoring lower.

A deep-level run was used for the assay. In replicate PCRs of sorted subsets, 150 to 200 ng DNA, roughly 27,000 T cell genomes, was used. Sequencing used immunoSEQ multiplex PCR; TCRdb keeps in-frame clones, though not all of them. The sample consists of 550,000 to 850,000 clones, 72% of them appearing once. Remarks on this clone: The antigen is unknown.

After removal of 6 bases from V and 2 bases from J, the junction contained 6 bases not matched to a gene. CDR1 MNHEY and CDR2 SVGAGI come from the germline V gene. The CDR3 loop spans 15 amino acids. This sequence joins TRBV6-5 and TRBJ1-1; 10 nucleotides match TRBD1. The sample consisted of memory CD4+ T cells sorted from blood. The subset: CD45RA-negative fraction. This clonotype originated in a woman in her 30s in good health. CDR3 sequence: CASRRQGAFNTEAFF. DNA for the CDR3: TGTGCCAGCAGAAGACAGGGGGCCTTCAACACTGAAGCTTTCTTT.